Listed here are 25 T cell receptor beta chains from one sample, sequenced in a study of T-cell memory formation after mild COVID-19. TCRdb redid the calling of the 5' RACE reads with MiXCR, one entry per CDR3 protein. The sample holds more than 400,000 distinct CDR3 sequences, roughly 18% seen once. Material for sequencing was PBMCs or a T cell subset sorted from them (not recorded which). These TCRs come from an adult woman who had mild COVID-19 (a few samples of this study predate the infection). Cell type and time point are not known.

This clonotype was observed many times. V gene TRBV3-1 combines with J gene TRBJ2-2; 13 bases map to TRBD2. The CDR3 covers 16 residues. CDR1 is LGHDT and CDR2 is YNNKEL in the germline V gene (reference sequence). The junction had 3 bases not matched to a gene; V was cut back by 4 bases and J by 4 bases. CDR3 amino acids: CASSRGLAGATGELFF. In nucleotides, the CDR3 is TGTGCCAGCAGCCGAGGACTAGCGGGAGCCACCGGGGAGCTGTTTTTT.

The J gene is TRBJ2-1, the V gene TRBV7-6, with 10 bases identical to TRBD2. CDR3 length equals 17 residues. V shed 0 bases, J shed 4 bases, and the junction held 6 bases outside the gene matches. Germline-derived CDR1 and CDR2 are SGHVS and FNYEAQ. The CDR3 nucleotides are TGTGCCAGCAGCTTAGCGCCCCCACTAGCGGGATACAATGAGCAGTTCTTC. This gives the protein CASSLAPPLAGYNEQFF.

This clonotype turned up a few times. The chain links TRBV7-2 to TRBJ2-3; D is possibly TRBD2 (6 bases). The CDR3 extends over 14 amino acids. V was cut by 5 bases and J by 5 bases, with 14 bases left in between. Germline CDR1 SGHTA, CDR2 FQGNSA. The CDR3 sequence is CASSSGLRGDTQYF. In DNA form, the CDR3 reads TGTGCCAGCAGCAGCGGACTAAGAGGAGATACGCAGTATTTT.

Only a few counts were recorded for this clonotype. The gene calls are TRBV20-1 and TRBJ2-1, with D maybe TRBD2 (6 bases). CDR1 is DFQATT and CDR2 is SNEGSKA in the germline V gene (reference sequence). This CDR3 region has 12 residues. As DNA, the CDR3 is TGCGGAGGGACGAGATGGGGGAATGAGCAGTTCTTC. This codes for CGGTRWGNEQFF.

Written as DNA, the CDR3 is TGCGCCAGCAAGAACACCTACAATGAGCAGTTCTTC. It specifies CASKNTYNEQFF. The genes are TRBV4-1 and TRBJ2-1; no firm D call. This CDR3 has 12 residues. Trimming stripped 7 bases from V and 2 bases from J, with 6 bases between. The germline V gene has CDR1 MGHRA and CDR2 YSYEKL.

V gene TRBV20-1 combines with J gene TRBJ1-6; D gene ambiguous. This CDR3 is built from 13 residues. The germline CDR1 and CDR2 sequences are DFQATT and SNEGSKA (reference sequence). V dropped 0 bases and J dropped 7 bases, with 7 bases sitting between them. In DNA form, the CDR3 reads TGCAGTGCTAGAGAAGGATTAAATTCACCCCTCCACTTT. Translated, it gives CSAREGLNSPLHF.

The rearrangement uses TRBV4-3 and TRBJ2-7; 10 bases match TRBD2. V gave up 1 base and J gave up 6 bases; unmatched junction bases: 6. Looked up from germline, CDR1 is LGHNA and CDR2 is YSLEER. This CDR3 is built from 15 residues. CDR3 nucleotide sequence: TGCGCCAGCAGCCAAGTTAGCGGGAGGTATGGCGAGCAGTACTTC. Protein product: CASSQVSGRYGEQYF.

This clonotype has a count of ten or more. The CDR3 DNA is TGCGCCAGCAGCTCGAGGGGGACCACAATCATCCAAGAGACCCAGTACTTC. The encoded protein is CASSSRGTTIIQETQYF. This chain links TRBV5-1 with TRBJ2-5, with D perhaps TRBD1 (6 bases). The CDR3 is 17 residues long. V was clipped by 3 bases and J by 1 base, with 19 bases between them. Germline V lookup: CDR1 SGHRS, CDR2 YFSETQ. The variable domain in full, completed from reference TRBV5-1 and TRBJ2-5, reads KAGVTQTPRYLIKTRGQQVTLSCSPISGHRSVSWYQQTPGQGLQFLFEYFSETQRNKGNFPGRFSGRQFSNSRSEMNVSTLELGDSALYLCASSSRGTTIIQETQYFGPGTRLLVL.

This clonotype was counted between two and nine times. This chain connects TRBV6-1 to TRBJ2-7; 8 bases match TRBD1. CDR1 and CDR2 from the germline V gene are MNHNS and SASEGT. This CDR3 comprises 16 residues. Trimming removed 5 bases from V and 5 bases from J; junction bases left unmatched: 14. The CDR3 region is CASSPQDRAIYDEQYF. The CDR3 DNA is TGTGCCAGCAGTCCCCAGGACAGGGCGATTTACGACGAGCAGTACTTC.

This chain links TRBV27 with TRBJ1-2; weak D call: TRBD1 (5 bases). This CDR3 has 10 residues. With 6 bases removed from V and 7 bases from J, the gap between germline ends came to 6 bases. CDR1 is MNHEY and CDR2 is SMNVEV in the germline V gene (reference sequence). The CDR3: CASSTGGYTF. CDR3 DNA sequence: TGTGCCAGCAGCACAGGTGGCTACACCTTC.

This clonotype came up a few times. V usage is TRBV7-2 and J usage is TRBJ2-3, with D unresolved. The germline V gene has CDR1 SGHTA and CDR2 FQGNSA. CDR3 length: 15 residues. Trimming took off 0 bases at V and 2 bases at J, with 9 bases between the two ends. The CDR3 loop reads CASSLAGALTDTQYF. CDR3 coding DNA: TGTGCCAGCAGCTTAGCTGGAGCCCTCACAGATACGCAGTATTTT.

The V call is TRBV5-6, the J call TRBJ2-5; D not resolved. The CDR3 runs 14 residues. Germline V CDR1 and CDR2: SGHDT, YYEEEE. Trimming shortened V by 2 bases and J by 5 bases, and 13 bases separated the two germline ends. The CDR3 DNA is TGTGCCAGCAGCTTTAACAGCGTCTGGGAGACCCAGTACTTC. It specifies CASSFNSVWETQYF.

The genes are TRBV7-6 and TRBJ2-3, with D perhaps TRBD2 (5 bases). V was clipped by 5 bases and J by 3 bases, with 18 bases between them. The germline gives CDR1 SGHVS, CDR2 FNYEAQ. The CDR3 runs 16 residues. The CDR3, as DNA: TGTGCCAGCAGCCCGACCGGACGGAGGATTACAGATACGCAGTATTTT. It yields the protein CASSPTGRRITDTQYF.

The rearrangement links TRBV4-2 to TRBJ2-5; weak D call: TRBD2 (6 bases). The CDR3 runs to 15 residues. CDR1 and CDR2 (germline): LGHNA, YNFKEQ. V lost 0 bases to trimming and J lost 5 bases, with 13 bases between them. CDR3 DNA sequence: TGTGCCAGCAGCCAAGATTTGGGTCGGGGGGAGACCCAGTACTTC. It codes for CASSQDLGRGETQYF.

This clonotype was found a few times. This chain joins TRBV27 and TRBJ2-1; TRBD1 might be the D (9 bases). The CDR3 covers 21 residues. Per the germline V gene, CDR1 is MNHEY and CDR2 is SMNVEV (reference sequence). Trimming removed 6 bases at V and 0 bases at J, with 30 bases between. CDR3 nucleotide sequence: TGTGCCAGCAGCTACCACCACAGGGGGCGGGAGGCCCTCAGCTCCTACAATGAGCAGTTCTTC. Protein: CASSYHHRGREALSSYNEQFF.

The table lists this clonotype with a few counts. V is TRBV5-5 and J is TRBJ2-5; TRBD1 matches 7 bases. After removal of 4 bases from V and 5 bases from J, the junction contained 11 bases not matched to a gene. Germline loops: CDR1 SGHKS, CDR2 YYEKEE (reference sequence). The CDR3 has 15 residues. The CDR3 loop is CASSPGTVAPETQYF. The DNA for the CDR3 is TGTGCCAGCAGCCCCGGGACAGTGGCCCCGGAGACCCAGTACTTC.

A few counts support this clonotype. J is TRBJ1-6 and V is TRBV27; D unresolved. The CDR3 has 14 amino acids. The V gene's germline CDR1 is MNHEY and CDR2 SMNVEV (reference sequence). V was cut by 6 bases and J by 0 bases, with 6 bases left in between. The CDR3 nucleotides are TGTGCCAGCAGGGTTAACTCCTATAATTCACCCCTCCACTTT. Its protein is CASRVNSYNSPLHF.

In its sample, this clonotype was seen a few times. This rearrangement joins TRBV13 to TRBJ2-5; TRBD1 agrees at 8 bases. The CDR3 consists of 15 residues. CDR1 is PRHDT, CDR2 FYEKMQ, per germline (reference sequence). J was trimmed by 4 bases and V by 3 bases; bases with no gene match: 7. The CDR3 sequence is CASSFRGQSLETQYF. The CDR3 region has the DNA TGTGCCAGCAGCTTCAGGGGGCAGAGTTTAGAGACCCAGTACTTC.

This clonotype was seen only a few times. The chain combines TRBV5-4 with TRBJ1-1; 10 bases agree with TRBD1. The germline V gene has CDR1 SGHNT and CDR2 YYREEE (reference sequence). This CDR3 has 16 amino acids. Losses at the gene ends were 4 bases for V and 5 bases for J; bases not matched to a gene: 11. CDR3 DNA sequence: TGTGCCAGCAGCACCGGGACAGGGGATTTGCGGACTGAAGCTTTCTTT. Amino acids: CASSTGTGDLRTEAFF. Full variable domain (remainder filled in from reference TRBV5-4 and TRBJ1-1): ETGVTQSPTHLIKTRGQQVTLRCSSQSGHNTVSWYQQALGQGPQFIFQYYREEENGRGNFPPRFSGLQFPNYSSELNVNALELDDSALYLCASSTGTGDLRTEAFFGQGTRLTVV.

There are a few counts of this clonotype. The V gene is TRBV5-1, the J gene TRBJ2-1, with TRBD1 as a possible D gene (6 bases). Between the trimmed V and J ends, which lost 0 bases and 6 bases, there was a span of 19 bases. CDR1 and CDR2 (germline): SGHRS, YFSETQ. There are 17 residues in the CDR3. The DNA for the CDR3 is TGCGCCAGCAGCTTGGGTCCAGGGGTGAGAGGGGTCAATGAGCAGTTCTTC. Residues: CASSLGPGVRGVNEQFF.

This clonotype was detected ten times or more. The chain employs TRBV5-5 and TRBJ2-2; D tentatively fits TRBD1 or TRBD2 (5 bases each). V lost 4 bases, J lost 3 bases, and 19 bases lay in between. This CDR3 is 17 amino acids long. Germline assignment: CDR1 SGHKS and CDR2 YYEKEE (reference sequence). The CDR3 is CASSRQPGREYTGELFF. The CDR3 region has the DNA TGTGCCAGCAGCCGACAACCGGGACGGGAATACACCGGGGAGCTGTTTTTT.

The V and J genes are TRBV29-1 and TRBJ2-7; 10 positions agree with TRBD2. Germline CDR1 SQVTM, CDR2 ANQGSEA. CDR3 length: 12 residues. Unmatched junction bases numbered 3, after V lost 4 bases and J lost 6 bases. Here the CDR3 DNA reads TGCAGCGTTGCTAGCGGGAGTTCCGAGCAGTACTTC. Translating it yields CSVASGSSEQYF.

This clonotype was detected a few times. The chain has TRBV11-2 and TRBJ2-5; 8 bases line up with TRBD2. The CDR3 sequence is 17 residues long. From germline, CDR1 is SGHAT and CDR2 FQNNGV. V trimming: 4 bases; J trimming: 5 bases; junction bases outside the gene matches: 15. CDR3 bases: TGTGCCAGCAGCTCTACCCCGGGGGGGGGACTCTTGGAGACCCAGTACTTC. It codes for CASSSTPGGGLLETQYF.

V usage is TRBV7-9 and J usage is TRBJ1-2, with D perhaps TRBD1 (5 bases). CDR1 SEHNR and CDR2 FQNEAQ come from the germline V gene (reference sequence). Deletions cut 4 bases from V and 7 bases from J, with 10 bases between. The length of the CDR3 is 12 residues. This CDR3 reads CASSSTDSGYTF. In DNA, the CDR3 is TGTGCCAGCAGCTCGACAGATAGTGGCTACACCTTC.

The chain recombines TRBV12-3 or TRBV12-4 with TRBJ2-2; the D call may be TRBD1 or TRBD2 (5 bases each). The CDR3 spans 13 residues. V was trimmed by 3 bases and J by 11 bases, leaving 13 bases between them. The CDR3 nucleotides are TGTGCCAGCAGTTTTGGGGGACCGGTTGAGCTGTTTTTT. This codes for CASSFGGPVELFF.